This T cell receptor beta chain was documented in a study of cytomegalovirus exposure and HLA in healthy donors. Regarding the study as a whole: Later, an analysis found that TCR clusters from the first cohort tended to co-occur in the 130 or so validation repertoires.

Trimming took off 0 bases at V and 1 base at J, with 7 bases between the two ends. The CDR3 loop spans 14 amino acids. Per germline, CDR1 SQVTM and CDR2 ANQGSEA. A note on this clone: The antigen is not known.

The data were produced by immunoSEQ multiplex PCR, yet TCRdb's version contains in-frame clones alone and is incomplete. This table holds some 110,000 clones, around 89% found once. This sequence originates from a young man in good health and CMV-seronegative. Material for sequencing was PBMCs. The chain couples TRBV29-1 to TRBJ1-3; no clear D. CDR3 bases: TGCAGCGTTGAAGATCTGACTTCTGGAAACACCATATATTTT. Its translation is CSVEDLTSGNTIYF.